The T cell receptor (beta chain) described here comes from a study of cytomegalovirus exposure and HLA in healthy donors. This clone was detected only a few times. PCR employed 60 Vbeta and 13 Jbeta primers. TCRdb keeps only in-frame clones here, not all; method: immunoSEQ multiplex PCR. The table shows about 130,000 clones, with around 77% occurring only once. CDR1 is SGHTS, CDR2 YDEGEE, per germline. The CDR3 runs 17 residues. V lost 4 bases and J lost 0, with 14 bases in between. This clonotype originated in a man over 45 in good health and CMV-seronegative. Sequencing used PBMCs. The rearrangement uses TRBV5-8 and TRBJ2-6; D possibly corresponds to TRBD2 (7 bases). The DNA of the CDR3 is TGTGCCAGCAGCACAGCGGGACACTTCTCTGGGGCCAACGTCCTGACTTTC. Translation: CASSTAGHFSGANVLTF.